Given below is one TCR beta chain in context. As originally analysed: Reference gene primers were amplified, and this amplification served to estimate nucleated cell counts. TCRdb's table, derived via immunoSEQ multiplex PCR, lists solely in-frame clones and lacks some. V and J calls and clone size are those listed in that table; D and trimming were worked out from the DNA. The sample includes fewer than 600,000 clones, over 75% seen only once; the top ten take 1.8%. In germline, CDR1 is SGHDN, CDR2 FVKESK. Trimming removed 2 bases from V and 4 bases from J, with 5 bases in between. The length of the CDR3 is 13 residues. The data derive from a study of blood T cell repertoires in COVID-19.

The chain combines TRBV14 with TRBJ2-2; D gene uncertain. The sequence was collected from a woman aged 40-49 years who had recovered from COVID-19. Sequenced material: PBMCs or T cells enriched from blood (not recorded which). The CDR3 loop is CASSQHGTGELFF. As DNA, the CDR3 is TGTGCCAGCAGCCAACACGGCACCGGGGAGCTGTTTTTT.